This TCR beta chain emerged from a study of T cell changes during pregnancy in multiple sclerosis. The protocol was immunoSEQ multiplex PCR, while the TCRdb copy is restricted to in-frame clones and leaves out a portion. Found here are about 40,000 clones, approximately 91% of them singletons; the top ten hold over 1.1%. Sequenced input: PBMCs (not recorded whether the cells were cultured). The sequence was collected from a female donor with multiple sclerosis, enrolled in a pregnancy study.

For the CDR3, the DNA is TGCGCCAGCAGGCTTAGCGGGAAAAAGGAGCAGTTCTTC. Translation: CASRLSGKKEQFF. J is TRBJ2-1 and V is TRBV4-1; 8 bases are shared with TRBD2. Germline V gene lookup returns CDR1 MGHRA and CDR2 YSYEKL. CDR3 length equals 13 residues. V dropped 6 bases and J dropped 10; count of bases not matched to a gene: 8.